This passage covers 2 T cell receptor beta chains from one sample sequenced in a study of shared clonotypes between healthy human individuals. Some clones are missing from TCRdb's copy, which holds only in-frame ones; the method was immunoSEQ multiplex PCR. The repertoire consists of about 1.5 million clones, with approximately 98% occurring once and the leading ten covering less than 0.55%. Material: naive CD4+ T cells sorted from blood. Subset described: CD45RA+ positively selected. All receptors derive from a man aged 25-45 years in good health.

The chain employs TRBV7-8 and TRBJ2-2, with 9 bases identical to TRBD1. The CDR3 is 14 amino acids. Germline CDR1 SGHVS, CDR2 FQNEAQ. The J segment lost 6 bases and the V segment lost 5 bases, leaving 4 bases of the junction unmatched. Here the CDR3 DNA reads TGTGCCAGCAGCATACAGGGGGCGGCCGGGGAGCTGTTTTTT. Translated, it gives CASSIQGAAGELFF.

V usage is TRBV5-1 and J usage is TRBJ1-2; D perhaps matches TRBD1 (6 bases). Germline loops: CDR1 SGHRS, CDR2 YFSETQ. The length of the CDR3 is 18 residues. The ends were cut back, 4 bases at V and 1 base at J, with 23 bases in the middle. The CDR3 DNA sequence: TGCGCCAGCAGCGGACTGACAGGACCCGACGTTGGTAACTATGGCTACACCTTC. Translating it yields CASSGLTGPDVGNYGYTF.